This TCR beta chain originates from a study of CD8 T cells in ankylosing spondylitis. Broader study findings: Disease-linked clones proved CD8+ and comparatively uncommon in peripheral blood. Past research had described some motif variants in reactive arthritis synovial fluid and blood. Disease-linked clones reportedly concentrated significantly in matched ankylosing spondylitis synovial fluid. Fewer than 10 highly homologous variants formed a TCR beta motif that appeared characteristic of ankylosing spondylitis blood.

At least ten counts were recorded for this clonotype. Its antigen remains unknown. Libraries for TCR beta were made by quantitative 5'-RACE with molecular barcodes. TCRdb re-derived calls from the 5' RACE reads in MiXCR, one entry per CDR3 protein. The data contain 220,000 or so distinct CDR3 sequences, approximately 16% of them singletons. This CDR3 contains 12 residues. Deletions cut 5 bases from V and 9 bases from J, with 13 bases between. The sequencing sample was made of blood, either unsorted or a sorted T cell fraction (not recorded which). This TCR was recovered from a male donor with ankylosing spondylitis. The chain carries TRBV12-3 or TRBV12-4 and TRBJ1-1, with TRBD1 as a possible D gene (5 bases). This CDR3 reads CASSPKPGQAFF. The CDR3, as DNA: TGTGCCAGCAGTCCAAAACCGGGGCAAGCTTTCTTT.